These T cell receptor beta chains were read from a single sample in a study of PD-1 blockade in classical Hodgkin lymphoma. Some clones are missing from TCRdb's copy, which holds only in-frame ones; the method was immunoSEQ multiplex PCR. This table holds roughly 27,000 clones, 70% to 90% found once. Sequenced sample: CD4+ T cells from blood. The receptors originated from a human donor with classical Hodgkin lymphoma. CDR3s leave out the opening cysteine and the closing phenylalanine or tryptophan. A D gene is named only where the DNA matches it firmly.

J gene,D gene,V gene,CDR3 protein
TRBJ1-4,NA,TRBV6-5,ASSPDHQGKLF
TRBJ2-7,NA,TRBV28,ASSTNYEQY
TRBJ1-2,NA,TRBV4-3,ASSQESAGHYGYT
TRBJ2-7,TRBD1,TRBV6-6,ASSSRDRAYEQY
TRBJ1-1,NA,TRBV28,ASSRVLGGAEAF
TRBJ2-1,NA,TRBV6-1,ASSAGGGYNEQF
TRBJ2-2,NA,TRBV30,AWAFGGTTGELF
TRBJ2-3,TRBD1,TRBV6-5,ASSGGQTDTQY
TRBJ2-7,NA,TRBV28,ASSLGGGTTYEQY
TRBJ2-7,NA,TRBV20-1,SASGNYEQY
TRBJ2-2,TRBD1,TRBV28,ASTPGGTGTNTGELF
TRBJ2-1,NA,TRBV5-1,ASSRSDEQF
TRBJ2-7,NA,TRBV19,ASSIGRAAYEQY
TRBJ2-2,NA,TRBV7-3,ASSFSDKGELF
TRBJ2-1,TRBD1,TRBV18,ASSPETGYRDEQF
TRBJ2-2,NA,TRBV29-1,SVVGLEYTGELF
TRBJ1-5,NA,TRBV2,ASRVDRSGNQPQH
TRBJ2-1,TRBD2,TRBV10-1,ASSGGTSRNEQF
TRBJ2-1,NA,TRBV14,ASSQDRVEQF
TRBJ2-7,TRBD1,TRBV4-2,ASSHIARDSSYEQY
TRBJ2-1,NA,TRBV12-5,ASGSGTHYNEQF
TRBJ2-7,NA,TRBV7-8,ASSLEVGREQY
TRBJ2-5,TRBD1,TRBV6-6,ASSPRTGGVQETQY
TRBJ2-1,NA,TRBV11-3,ASSPSGSSYNEQF
TRBJ1-1,NA,TRBV5-1,ASSLVMERNTEAF
TRBJ2-7,NA,TRBV7-3,ASSLPGGASYEQY
TRBJ2-3,TRBD2,TRBV6-1,ASSVGLAGTDTQY
TRBJ1-5,TRBD1,TRBV7-2,ASSFTGAGNQPQH
TRBJ2-1,TRBD2,TRBV10-3,AISEGLADYNEQF
TRBJ1-1,NA,TRBV7-2,ASSLGGPLNTEAF
TRBJ2-7,TRBD2,TRBV10-3,AISSGNYEQY
TRBJ1-4,TRBD1,TRBV6-1,ASSEGQGWEKLF
TRBJ1-1,NA,TRBV7-9,ASSYDTEAF
TRBJ2-7,NA,TRBV5-1,ASSFQYGTQSYEQY
TRBJ2-7,TRBD2,TRBV19,ASSISRDYSYEQY
TRBJ1-3,NA,TRBV6-1,ASSEAWAGNTIY
TRBJ2-7,TRBD2,TRBV10-3,AISESASGTTSYEQY
TRBJ1-5,NA,TRBV11-2,ASSLNSNQPQH
TRBJ2-1,NA,TRBV19,ASSYRPFNEQF
TRBJ2-7,NA,TRBV7-2,ASSLWAVAGEQY
TRBJ2-1,TRBD2,TRBV7-2,ASTLISGSPYNEQF
TRBJ2-3,NA,TRBV11-2,ASRRAYTDTQY
TRBJ1-5,NA,TRBV6-6,ASSSGDQPQH
TRBJ2-1,TRBD2,TRBV10-3,AISAAGGKEGEQF
TRBJ1-1,NA,TRBV28,ASSPRGVLGNTEAF
TRBJ1-3,NA,TRBV7-2,ASSRTGGGNTIY
TRBJ1-1,NA,TRBV20-1,SAQVNTEAF
TRBJ1-3,NA,TRBV5-1,ASSLAGGRSGNTIY
TRBJ2-1,TRBD1,TRBV6-5,ASKAGGFVYEQF